This TCR beta chain derives from a study of beta chain features in type 1 diabetes. Across the whole study: Across the samples, 100 million to 130 million sorted cells were examined in total.

For this clone: Its matching antigen is unknown.

The authors reverse transcribed all of the isolated RNA, so sequencing captured expressed TCRB transcripts. Sequencing used immunoSEQ multiplex PCR; TCRdb keeps in-frame clones, though not all of them. The sample records hundreds of thousands of clones, roughly a tenth being singletons. General study points: Across all four CD4+ subsets, people with type 1 diabetes showed modestly shorter TCRB CDR3s.

With 2 bases removed from V and 2 bases from J, the gap between germline ends came to 9 bases. Per the germline V gene, CDR1 is ENHRY and CDR2 is SYGVKD. This CDR3 has 14 amino acids. The clonotype originates from a young man with type 1 diabetes. V is TRBV10-3 and J is TRBJ2-5, with D possibly matching TRBD1 (6 bases). Sequenced: naive CD4+ T cells from blood. The CDR3 is CAISEGGAQETQYF. The CDR3 DNA is TGTGCCATCAGTGAGGGGGGCGCACAAGAGACCCAGTACTTC.